This entry lists 10 T cell receptor beta chains sequenced from one sample in a study of blood T cell repertoires in COVID-19. Measured with immunoSEQ multiplex PCR; TCRdb has only the in-frame clones, and not every one. The sample lists 110,000 to 150,000 clones; more than 75% were seen once. Sequences were obtained from peripheral blood. These receptor sequences come from a man aged 55 to 70 with acute or convalescent COVID-19.

This clone was counted only a few times. The gene calls are TRBV4-1 and TRBJ2-7; 9 bases match TRBD2. Germline V CDR1 and CDR2: MGHRA, YSYEKL. The CDR3 runs 14 residues. Trimming removed 4 bases from V and 1 base from J; junction bases left unmatched: 2. This CDR3 is CASSLTSGSYEQYF. The CDR3 nucleotides read TGCGCCAGCAGCCTGACTAGCGGTTCCTACGAGCAGTACTTC.

The CDR3 region has the DNA TGTGCCAGCAGCCAAACCTTGGGGACTAGCGGGAGCTCCTACAATGAGCAGTTCTTC. Translating gives CASSQTLGTSGSSYNEQFF. V is TRBV3-1 (or the pseudogene TRBV3-2) and J is TRBJ2-1; 14 nucleotides line up with TRBD2. Germline CDR1 and CDR2: LGHDT and YNNKEL (reference sequence). Trimming cost V 2 bases and J 0 bases; bases outside gene matches: 6. The CDR3 length is 19 residues.

J is TRBJ2-3 and V is TRBV24-1, with unresolved D. Germline V lookup: CDR1 KGHDR, CDR2 SFDVKD. V lost 9 bases, J lost 4 bases, and 16 bases lay in between. This CDR3 comprises 14 residues. The DNA for the CDR3 is TGTGCCACCTCTCCCGGTTATGCATCAGATACGCAGTATTTT. Translated, it gives CATSPGYASDTQYF.

This sequence joins TRBV21-1 and TRBJ2-3; no check of the table's D call, TRBD1, against the DNA was made. TRBV21-1 is annotated as a pseudogene. The CDR3 is made up of 15 amino acids. The CDR3 spells CASSTGQGASDTQYF. The CDR3, as DNA: TGTGCCAGCAGCACAGGACAGGGGGCTTCAGATACGCAGTATTTT.

The genes are TRBV30 and TRBJ1-1; D possibly corresponds to TRBD1 (5 bases). V shed 0 bases and J shed 1 base, with 6 bases lying between them. This CDR3 comprises 13 residues. CDR1 and CDR2 (germline): GTSNPN, SVGIG (reference sequence). CDR3 nucleotides: TGTGCCTGGAGTGTAGACAGGAACACTGAAGCTTTCTTT. As protein: CAWSVDRNTEAFF. The full variable domain, its missing parts supplied by reference TRBV30 and TRBJ1-1, is SQTIHQWPATLVQPVGSPLSLECTVEGTSNPNLYWYRQAAGRGLQLLFYSVGIGQISSEVPQNLSASRPQDRQFILSSKKLLLSDSGFYLCAWSVDRNTEAFFGQGTRLTVV.

The rearrangement links TRBV7-2 to TRBJ2-3; TRBD2 matches at 10 bases. There are 15 residues in the CDR3. Germline V gene data show CDR1 as SGHTA and CDR2 as FQGNSA. Trimming cost V 5 bases and J 5 bases; bases outside gene matches: 7. The CDR3 sequence is CASSLTSGNLDTQYF. CDR3 nucleotides: TGTGCCAGCAGCCTTACTAGCGGGAATTTAGATACGCAGTATTTT.

The chain is built from TRBV5-4 and TRBJ2-5, with 7 bases matching TRBD2. V lost 2 bases, J lost 6 bases, and 10 bases stayed unmatched. This CDR3 has 15 amino acids. CDR1 SGHNT and CDR2 YYREEE come from the germline V gene (reference sequence). CDR3 DNA: TGTGCCAGCAGCTTCCCCGGGACGAGCGGGAAGACCCAGTACTTC. This encodes CASSFPGTSGKTQYF.

This chain links TRBV5-8 with TRBJ2-7; perhaps TRBD1 as D (6 bases). CDR1 SGHTS and CDR2 YDEGEE come from the germline V gene. V lost 4 bases to trimming and J lost 1 base, with 9 bases between them. The CDR3 length is 13 residues. The CDR3 is CASSPGHSYEQYF. The CDR3 nucleotides read TGTGCCAGCAGCCCGGGACATTCCTACGAGCAGTACTTC.

V and J are TRBV7-9 and TRBJ2-1, with a weak D call TRBD1 (6 bases). V lost 5 bases, J lost 4 bases, and 9 bases lay in between. From germline, CDR1 is SEHNR and CDR2 FQNEAQ (reference sequence). The CDR3 contains 13 residues. This CDR3 is CASSPGVYNEQFF. As DNA, the CDR3 is TGTGCCAGCAGCCCAGGGGTTTACAATGAGCAGTTCTTC.

The rearrangement uses TRBV2 and TRBJ2-1, with 8 nucleotides matching TRBD2. Per the germline V gene, CDR1 is SNHLY and CDR2 is FYNNEI. This CDR3 region has 15 residues. V trimming: 7 bases; J trimming: 1 base; junction bases outside the gene matches: 6. This chain's CDR3 is CASNPLAGSYNEQFF. DNA for the CDR3: TGTGCCAGCAACCCATTAGCGGGATCCTACAATGAGCAGTTCTTC.